This T cell receptor (beta chain) was documented in a study of OX40 agonist ivuxolimab in advanced cancers. Turning to this clone: Its specificity is not known.

Sequenced by immunoSEQ multiplex PCR; TCRdb stores in-frame clones only, minus some. The table lists more than 50,000 clones, approximately 89% of them singletons. Germline loops: CDR1 LNHNV, CDR2 YYDKDF (reference sequence). Trimming pared 0 bases from V and 4 bases from J, leaving 12 bases between. This CDR3 comprises 15 residues. Study-wide results and caveats: Expanded peripheral T cell antigen specificity was not determined.

The chain uses TRBV15 and TRBJ2-5; D possibly corresponds to TRBD2 (6 bases). This TCR was sampled from an adult with an advanced solid tumor such as melanoma, head and neck, liver or kidney cancer. Sequencing used CD4+ or CD8+ T cells sorted from blood, obtained in a trial of the OX40 agonist ivuxolimab. The CDR3 DNA reads as TGTGCCACCAGCAGAGATGTGCGGGACGGAGAGACCCAGTACTTC. Protein product: CATSRDVRDGETQYF.